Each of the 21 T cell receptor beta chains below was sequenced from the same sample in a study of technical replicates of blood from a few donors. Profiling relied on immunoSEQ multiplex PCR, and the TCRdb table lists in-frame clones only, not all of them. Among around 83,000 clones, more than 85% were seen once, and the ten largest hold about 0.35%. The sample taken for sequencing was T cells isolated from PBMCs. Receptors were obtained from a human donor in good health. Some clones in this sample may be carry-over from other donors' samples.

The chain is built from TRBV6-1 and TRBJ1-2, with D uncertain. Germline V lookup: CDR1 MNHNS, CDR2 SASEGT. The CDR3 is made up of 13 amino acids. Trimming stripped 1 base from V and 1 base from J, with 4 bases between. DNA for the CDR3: TGTGCCAGCAGTGAAGGGCTTAACTATGGCTACACCTTC. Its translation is CASSEGLNYGYTF.

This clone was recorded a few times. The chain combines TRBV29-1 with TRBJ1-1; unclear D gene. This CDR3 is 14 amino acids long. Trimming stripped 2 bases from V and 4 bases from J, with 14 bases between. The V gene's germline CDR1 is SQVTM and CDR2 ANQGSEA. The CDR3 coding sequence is TGCAGCGTTGAAAAATCTGCGGATTCCACTGAAGCTTTCTTT. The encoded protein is CSVEKSADSTEAFF.

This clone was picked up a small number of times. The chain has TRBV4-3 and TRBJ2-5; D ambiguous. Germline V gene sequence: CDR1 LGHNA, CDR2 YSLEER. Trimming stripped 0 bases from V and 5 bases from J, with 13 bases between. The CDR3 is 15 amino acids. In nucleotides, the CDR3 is TGCGCCAGCAGCCAAGAATATCTTCGTCCGGAGACCCAGTACTTC. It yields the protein CASSQEYLRPETQYF.

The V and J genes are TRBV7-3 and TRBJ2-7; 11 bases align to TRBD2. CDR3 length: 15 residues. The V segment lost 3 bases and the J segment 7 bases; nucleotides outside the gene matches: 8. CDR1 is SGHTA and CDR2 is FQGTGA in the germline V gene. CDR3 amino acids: CASSLGLAAYEEQYF. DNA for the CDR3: TGTGCCAGCAGCTTGGGACTAGCGGCTTACGAAGAGCAGTACTTC. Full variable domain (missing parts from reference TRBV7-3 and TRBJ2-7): GAGVSQTPSNKVTEKGKYVELRCDPISGHTALYWYRQSLGQGPEFLIYFQGTGAADDSGLPNDRFFAVRPEGSVSTLKIQRTERGDSAVYLCASSLGLAAYEEQYFGPGTRLTVT.

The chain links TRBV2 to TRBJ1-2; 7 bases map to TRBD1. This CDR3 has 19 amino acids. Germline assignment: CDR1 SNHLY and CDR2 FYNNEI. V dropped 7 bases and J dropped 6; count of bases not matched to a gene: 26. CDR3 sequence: CASIIPRSGGGLYLDGYTF. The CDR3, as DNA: TGTGCCAGCATTATCCCTAGGAGCGGAGGGGGCCTTTACCTTGATGGCTACACCTTC.

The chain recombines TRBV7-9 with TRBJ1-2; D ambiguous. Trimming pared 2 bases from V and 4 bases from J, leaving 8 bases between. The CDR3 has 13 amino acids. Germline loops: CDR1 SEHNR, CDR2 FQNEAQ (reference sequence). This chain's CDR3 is CASSLSERYGYTF. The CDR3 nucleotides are TGTGCCAGCAGCTTATCAGAGCGCTATGGCTACACCTTC.

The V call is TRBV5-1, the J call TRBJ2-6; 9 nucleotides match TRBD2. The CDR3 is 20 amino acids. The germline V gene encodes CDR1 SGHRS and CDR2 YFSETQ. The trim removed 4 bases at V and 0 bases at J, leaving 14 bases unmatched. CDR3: CASSPPPGLASSSGANVLTF. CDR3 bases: TGCGCCAGCAGCCCGCCTCCGGGACTAGCAAGTAGCTCTGGGGCCAACGTCCTGACTTTC.

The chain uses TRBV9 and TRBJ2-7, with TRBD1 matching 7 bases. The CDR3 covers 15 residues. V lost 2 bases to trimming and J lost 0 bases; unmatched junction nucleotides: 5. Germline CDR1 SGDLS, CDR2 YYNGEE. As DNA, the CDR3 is TGTGCCAGCAGCGTCGGGGACAGCCGCTCCTACGAGCAGTACTTC. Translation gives CASSVGDSRSYEQYF.

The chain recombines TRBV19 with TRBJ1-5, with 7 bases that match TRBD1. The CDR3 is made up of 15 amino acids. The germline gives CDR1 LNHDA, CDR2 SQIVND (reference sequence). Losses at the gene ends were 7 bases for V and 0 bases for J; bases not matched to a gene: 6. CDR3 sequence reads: CASTDRFFSNQPQHF. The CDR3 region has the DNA TGTGCCAGTACGGACAGGTTTTTTAGCAATCAGCCCCAGCATTTT.

The CDR3 DNA reads TGTGCCAGTAGAGCACAGGGGGGGACCGGGGAGCTGTTTTTT. This codes for CASRAQGGTGELFF. The genes are TRBV19 and TRBJ2-2; a possible D gene is TRBD1 (8 bases). CDR3 length equals 14 residues. Trimming removed 6 bases at V and 5 bases at J, with 13 bases between. Looked up from germline, CDR1 is LNHDA and CDR2 is SQIVND (reference sequence).

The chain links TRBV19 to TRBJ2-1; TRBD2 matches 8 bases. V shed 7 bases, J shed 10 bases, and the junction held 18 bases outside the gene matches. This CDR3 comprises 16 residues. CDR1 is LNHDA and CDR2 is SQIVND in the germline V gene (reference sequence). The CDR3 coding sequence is TGTGCCAGTAAAAGGTCAGCGGGGGCAACATCGGGGGAGCAGTTCTTC. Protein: CASKRSAGATSGEQFF.

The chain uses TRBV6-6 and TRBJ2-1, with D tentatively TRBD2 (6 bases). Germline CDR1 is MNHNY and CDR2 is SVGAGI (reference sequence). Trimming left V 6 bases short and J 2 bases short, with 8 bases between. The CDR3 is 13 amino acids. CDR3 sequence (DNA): TGTGCCAGCAGGATAGCGGCCTACAATGAGCAGTTCTTC. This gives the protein CASRIAAYNEQFF.

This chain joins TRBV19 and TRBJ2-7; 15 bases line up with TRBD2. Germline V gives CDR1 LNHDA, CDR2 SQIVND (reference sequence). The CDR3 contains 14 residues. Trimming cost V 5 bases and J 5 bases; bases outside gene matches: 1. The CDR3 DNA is TGTGCCAGTAGTTGGACTAGCGGGAGGGACGAGCAGTACTTC. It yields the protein CASSWTSGRDEQYF. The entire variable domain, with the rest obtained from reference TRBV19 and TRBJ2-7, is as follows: DGGITQSPKYLFRKEGQNVTLSCEQNLNHDAMYWYRQDPGQGLRLIYYSQIVNDFQKGDIAEGYSVSREKKESFPLTVTSAQKNPTAFYLCASSWTSGRDEQYFGPGTRLTVT.

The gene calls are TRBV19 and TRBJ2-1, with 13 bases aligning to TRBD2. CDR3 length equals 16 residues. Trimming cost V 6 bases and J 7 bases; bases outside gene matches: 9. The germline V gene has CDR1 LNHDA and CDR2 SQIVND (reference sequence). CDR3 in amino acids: CASSKTTSGRPNEQFF. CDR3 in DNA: TGTGCCAGTAGCAAGACGACTAGCGGGAGGCCTAATGAGCAGTTCTTC. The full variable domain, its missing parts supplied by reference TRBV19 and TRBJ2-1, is DGGITQSPKYLFRKEGQNVTLSCEQNLNHDAMYWYRQDPGQGLRLIYYSQIVNDFQKGDIAEGYSVSREKKESFPLTVTSAQKNPTAFYLCASSKTTSGRPNEQFFGPGTRLTVL.

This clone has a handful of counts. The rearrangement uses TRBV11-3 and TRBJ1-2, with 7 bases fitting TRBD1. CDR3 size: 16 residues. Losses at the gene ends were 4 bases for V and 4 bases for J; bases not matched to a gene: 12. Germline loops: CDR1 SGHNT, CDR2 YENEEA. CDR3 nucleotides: TGTGCCAGCAGCTCCGAGGGGGCCAGGGGAAGCTATGGCTACACCTTC. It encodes CASSSEGARGSYGYTF.

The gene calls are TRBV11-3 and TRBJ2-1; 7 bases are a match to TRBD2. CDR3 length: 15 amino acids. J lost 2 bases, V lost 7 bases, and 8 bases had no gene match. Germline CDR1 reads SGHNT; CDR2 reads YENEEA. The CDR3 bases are TGTGCCAGCACCCGCAGCGGGACTACCTACAATGAGCAGTTCTTC. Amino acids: CASTRSGTTYNEQFF.

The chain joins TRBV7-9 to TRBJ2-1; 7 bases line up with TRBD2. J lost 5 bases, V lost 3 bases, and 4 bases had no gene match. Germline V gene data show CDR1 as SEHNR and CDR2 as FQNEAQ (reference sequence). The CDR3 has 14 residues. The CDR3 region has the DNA TGTGCCAGCAGCTTGATACGGGAGGACAATGAGCAGTTCTTC. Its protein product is CASSLIREDNEQFF.

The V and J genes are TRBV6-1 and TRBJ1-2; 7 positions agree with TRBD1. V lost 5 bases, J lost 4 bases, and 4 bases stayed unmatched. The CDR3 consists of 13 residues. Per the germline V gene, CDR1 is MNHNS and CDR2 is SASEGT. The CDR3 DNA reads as TGTGCCAGCAGTCCAGGGGGAGGCTATGGCTACACCTTC. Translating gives CASSPGGGYGYTF.

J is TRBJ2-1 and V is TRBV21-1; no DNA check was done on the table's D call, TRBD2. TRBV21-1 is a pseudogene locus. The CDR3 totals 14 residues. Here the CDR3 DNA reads TGTGCCAGCAGCAAGGATGCAGGGGAGGGTGAGCAGTTCTTC. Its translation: CASSKDAGEGEQFF.

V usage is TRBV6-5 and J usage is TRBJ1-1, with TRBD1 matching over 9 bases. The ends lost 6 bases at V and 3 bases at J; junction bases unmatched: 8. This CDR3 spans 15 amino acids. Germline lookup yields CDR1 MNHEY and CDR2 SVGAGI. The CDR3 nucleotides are TGTGCCAGCAGGTGGGACAGGGAGCTCGACACTGAAGCTTTCTTT. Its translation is CASRWDRELDTEAFF.

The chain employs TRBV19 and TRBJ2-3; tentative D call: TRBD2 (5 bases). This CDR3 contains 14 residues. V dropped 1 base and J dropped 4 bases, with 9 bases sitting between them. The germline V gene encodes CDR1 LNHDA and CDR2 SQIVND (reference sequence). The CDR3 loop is CASSIGEWADTQYF. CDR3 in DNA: TGTGCCAGTAGTATAGGGGAGTGGGCAGATACGCAGTATTTT.